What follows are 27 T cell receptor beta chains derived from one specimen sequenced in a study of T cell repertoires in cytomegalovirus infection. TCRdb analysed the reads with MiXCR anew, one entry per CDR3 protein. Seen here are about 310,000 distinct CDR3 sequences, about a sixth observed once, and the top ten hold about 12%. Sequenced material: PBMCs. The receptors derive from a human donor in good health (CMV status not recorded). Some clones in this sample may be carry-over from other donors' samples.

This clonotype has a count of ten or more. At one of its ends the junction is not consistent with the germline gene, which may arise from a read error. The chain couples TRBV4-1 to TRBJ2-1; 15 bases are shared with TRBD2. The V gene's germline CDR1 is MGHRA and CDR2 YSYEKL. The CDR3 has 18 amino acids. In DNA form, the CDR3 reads TGCGCCAGCAGGCAAGGGACTAGCGGGGGGACCTATCCCAATGAGCAGTTCTTC. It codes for CASRQGTSGGTYPNEQFF.

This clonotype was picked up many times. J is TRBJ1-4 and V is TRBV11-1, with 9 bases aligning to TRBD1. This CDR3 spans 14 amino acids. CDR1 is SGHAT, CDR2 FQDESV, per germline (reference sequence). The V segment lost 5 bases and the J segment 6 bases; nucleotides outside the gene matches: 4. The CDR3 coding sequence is TGTGCCAGCAGCCTGCGGACAGGGGATGAAAAACTGTTTTTT. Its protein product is CASSLRTGDEKLFF. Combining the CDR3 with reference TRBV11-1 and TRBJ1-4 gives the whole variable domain EAEVAQSPRYKITEKSQAVAFWCDPISGHATLYWYRQILGQGPELLVQFQDESVVDDSQLPKDRFSAERLKGVDSTLKIQPAELGDSAMYLCASSLRTGDEKLFFGSGTQLSVL.

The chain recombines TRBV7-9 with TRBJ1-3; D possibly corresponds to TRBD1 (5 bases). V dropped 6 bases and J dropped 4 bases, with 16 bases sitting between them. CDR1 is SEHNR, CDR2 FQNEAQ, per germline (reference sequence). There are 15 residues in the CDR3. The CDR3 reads CASRGTLREGNTIYF. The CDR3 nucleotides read TGTGCCAGCAGGGGGACCCTCCGAGAAGGAAACACCATATATTTT.

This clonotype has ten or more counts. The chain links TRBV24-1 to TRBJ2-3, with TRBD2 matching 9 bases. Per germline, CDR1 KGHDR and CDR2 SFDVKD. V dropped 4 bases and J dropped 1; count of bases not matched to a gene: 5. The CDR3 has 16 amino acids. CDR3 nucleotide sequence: TGTGCCACCAGTGACCCTCGACTAGCGGGCACAGATACGCAGTATTTT. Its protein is CATSDPRLAGTDTQYF.

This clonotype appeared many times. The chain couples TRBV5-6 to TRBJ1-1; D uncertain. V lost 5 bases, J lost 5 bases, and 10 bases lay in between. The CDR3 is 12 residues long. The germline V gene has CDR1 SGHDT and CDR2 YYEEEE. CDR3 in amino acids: CASRHSGTEAFF. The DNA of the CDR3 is TGTGCCAGCAGACACTCCGGGACTGAAGCTTTCTTT.

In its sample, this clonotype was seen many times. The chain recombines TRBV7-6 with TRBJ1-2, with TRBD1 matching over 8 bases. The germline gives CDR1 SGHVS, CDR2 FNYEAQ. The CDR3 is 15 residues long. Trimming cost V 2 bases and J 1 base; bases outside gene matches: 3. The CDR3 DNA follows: TGTGCCAGCAGCTTACGGACAGGGCATAACTATGGCTACACCTTC. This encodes CASSLRTGHNYGYTF.

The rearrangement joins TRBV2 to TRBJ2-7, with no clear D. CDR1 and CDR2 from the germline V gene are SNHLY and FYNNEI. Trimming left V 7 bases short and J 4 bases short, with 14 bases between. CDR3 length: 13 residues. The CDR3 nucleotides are TGTGCCAGCAAGCTACGTGTTGTGTACGAGCAGTACTTC. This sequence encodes CASKLRVVYEQYF.

CDR3 in amino acids: CSARTGKRETQYF. CDR3 DNA: TGCAGTGCTAGGACAGGGAAGAGGGAGACCCAGTACTTC. The rearrangement links TRBV20-1 to TRBJ2-5; 7 bases map to TRBD1. V lost 3 bases, J lost 5 bases, and 6 bases stayed unmatched. CDR3 length: 13 residues. Per germline, CDR1 DFQATT and CDR2 SNEGSKA (reference sequence).

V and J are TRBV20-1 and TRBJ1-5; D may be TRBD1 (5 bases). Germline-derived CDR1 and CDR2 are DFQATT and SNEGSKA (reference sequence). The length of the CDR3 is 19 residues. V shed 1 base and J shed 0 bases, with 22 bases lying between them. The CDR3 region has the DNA TGCAGTGCTAGAGCTATCCCTGACAGAGGACTCACTAGCAATCAGCCCCAGCATTTT. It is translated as CSARAIPDRGLTSNQPQHF.

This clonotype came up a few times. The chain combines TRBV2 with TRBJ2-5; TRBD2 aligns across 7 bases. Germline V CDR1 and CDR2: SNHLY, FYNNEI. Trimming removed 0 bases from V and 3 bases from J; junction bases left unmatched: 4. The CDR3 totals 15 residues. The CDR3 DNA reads TGTGCCAGCAGTGAAGCCAGGACTAGAGAAGAGACCCAGTACTTC. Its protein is CASSEARTREETQYF. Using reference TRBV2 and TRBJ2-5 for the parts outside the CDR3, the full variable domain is EPEVTQTPSHQVTQMGQEVILRCVPISNHLYFYWYRQILGQKVEFLVSFYNNEISEKSEIFDDQFSVERPDGSNFTLKIRSTKLEDSAMYFCASSEARTREETQYFGPGTRLLVL.

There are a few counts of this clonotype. DNA of the CDR3: TGTGCCAGCAGTTGGGTTCCGGATACGCAGTATTTT. As protein: CASSWVPDTQYF. The rearrangement uses TRBV12-3 or TRBV12-4 and TRBJ2-3; D ambiguous. CDR3 length equals 12 residues. Trimming left V 4 bases short and J 6 bases short, with 8 bases between.

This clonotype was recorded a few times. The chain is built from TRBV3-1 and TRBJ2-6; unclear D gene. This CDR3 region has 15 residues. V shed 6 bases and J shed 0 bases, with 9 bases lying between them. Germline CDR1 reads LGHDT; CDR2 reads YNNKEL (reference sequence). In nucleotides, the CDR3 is TGTGCCAGCAGTTCGAACCCCTCTGGGGCCAACGTCCTGACTTTC. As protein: CASSSNPSGANVLTF.

The CDR3 loop is CSASIGGVNTEAFF. Written as DNA, the CDR3 is TGCAGTGCTAGCATCGGAGGAGTGAACACTGAAGCTTTCTTT. This chain connects TRBV20-1 to TRBJ1-1; D is unclear. Germline CDR1 and CDR2: DFQATT and SNEGSKA (reference sequence). Trimming took 3 bases from V and 0 from J, leaving 11 bases between them. The length of the CDR3 is 14 residues.

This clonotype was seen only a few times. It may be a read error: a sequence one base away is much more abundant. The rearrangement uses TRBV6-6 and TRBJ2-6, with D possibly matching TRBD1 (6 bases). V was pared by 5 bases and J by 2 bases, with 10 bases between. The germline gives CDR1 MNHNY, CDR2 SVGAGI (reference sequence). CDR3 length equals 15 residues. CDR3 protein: CASSLQGAGANVLTF. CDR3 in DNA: TGTGCCAGCAGTCTACAGGGAGCTGGGGCCAACGTCCTGACTTTC.

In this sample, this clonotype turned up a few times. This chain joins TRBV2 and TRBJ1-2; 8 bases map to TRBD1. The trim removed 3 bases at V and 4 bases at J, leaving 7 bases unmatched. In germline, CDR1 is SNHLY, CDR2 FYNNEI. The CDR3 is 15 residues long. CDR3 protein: CASSDSGTGTYGYTF. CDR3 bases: TGTGCCAGCAGTGATTCCGGGACAGGAACCTATGGCTACACCTTC.

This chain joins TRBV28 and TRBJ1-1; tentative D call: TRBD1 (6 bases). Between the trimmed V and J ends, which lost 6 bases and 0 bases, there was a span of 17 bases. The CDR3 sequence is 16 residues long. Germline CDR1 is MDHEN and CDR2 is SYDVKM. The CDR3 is CASSVPRDTMNTEAFF. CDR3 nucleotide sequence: TGTGCCAGCAGCGTTCCCCGGGACACCATGAACACTGAAGCTTTCTTT.

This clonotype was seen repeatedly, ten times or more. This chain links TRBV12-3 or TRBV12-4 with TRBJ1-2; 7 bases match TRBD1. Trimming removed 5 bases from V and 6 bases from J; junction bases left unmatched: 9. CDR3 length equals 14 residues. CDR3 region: CASSMAQGFNGYTF. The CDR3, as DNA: TGTGCCAGCAGTATGGCACAGGGGTTTAATGGCTACACCTTC.

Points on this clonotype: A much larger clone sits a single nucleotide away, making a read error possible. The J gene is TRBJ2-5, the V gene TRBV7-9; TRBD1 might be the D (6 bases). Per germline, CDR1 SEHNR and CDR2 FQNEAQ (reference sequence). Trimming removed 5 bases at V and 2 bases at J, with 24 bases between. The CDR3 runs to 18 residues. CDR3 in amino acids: CASSPPFGQTTPQETQYF. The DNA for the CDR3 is TGTGCCAGCAGCCCGCCTTTCGGACAGACCACTCCTCAAGAGACCCAGTACTTC. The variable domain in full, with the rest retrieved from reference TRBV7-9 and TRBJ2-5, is DTGVSQNPRHKITKRGQNVTFRCDPISEHNRLYWYRQTLGQGPEFLTYFQNEAQLEKSRLLSDRFSAERPKGSFSTLEIQRTEQGDSAMYLCASSPPFGQTTPQETQYFGPGTRLLVL.

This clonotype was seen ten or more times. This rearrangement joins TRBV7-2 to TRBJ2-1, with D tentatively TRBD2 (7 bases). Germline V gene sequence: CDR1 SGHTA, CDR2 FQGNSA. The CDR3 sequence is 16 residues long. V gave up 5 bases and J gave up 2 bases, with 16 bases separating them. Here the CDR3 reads CASSRGASATYNEQFF. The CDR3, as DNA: TGTGCCAGCAGCCGGGGGGCTAGCGCGACCTACAATGAGCAGTTCTTC.

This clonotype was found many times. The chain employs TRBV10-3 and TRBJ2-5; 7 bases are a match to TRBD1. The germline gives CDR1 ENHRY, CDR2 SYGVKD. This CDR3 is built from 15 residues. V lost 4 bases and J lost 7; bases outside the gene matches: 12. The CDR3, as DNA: TGTGCCATCAGTGGGGGACCGACAGGGACCGGGACCCAGTACTTC. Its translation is CAISGGPTGTGTQYF.

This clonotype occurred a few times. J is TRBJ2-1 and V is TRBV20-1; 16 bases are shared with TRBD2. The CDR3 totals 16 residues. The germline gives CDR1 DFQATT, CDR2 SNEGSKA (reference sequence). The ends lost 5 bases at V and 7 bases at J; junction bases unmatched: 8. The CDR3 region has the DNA TGCAGTGCTGGTATAGGGACTAGCGGGGGGGCAAATGAGCAGTTCTTC. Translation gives CSAGIGTSGGANEQFF.

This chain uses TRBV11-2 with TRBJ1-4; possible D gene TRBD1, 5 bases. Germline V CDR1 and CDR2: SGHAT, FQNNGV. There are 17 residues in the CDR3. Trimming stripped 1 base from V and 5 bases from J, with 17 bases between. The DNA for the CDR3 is TGTGCCAGCAGCTTAGCCCTCCTACAGGCGGGGAATGAAAAACTGTTTTTT. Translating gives CASSLALLQAGNEKLFF.

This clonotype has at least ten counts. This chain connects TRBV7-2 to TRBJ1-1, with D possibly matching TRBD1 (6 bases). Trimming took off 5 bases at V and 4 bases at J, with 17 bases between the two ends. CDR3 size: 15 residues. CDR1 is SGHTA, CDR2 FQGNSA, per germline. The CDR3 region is CASSDQTGFGTEAFF. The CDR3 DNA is TGTGCCAGCAGCGACCAGACAGGATTTGGCACTGAAGCTTTCTTT.

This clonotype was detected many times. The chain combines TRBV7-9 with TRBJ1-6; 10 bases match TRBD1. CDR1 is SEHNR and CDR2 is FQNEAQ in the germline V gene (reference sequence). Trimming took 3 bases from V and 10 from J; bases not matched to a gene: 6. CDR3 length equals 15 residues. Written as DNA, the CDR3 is TGTGCCAGCAGCTTGTCGGGACAGGGGTCCTCACCCCTCCACTTT. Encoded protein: CASSLSGQGSSPLHF.

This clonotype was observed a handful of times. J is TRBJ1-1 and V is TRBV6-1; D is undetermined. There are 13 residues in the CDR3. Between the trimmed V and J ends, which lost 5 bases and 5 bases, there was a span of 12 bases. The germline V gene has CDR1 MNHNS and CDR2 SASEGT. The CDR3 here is CASSYHGETEAFF. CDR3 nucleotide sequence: TGTGCCAGCAGTTATCACGGTGAGACTGAAGCTTTCTTT.

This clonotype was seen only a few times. The chain's CDR3 is CASRLRGTVFYNEQFF. For the CDR3, the DNA is TGCGCCAGCCGACTCAGGGGGACAGTTTTCTACAATGAGCAGTTCTTC. The rearrangement joins TRBV5-1 to TRBJ2-1; 7 nucleotides match TRBD1. Trimming removed 7 bases from V and 3 bases from J; junction bases left unmatched: 13. The CDR3 has 16 amino acids. Germline V gene sequence: CDR1 SGHRS, CDR2 YFSETQ.

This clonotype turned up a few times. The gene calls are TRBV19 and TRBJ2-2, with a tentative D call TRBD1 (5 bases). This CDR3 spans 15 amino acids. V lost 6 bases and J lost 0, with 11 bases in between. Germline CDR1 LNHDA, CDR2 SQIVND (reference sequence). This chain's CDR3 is CASSPGSANTGELFF. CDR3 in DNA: TGTGCCAGTAGCCCAGGGTCCGCGAACACCGGGGAGCTGTTTTTT.